One and the same sample provided the 10 T cell receptor beta chains below, sequenced in a study of CD8 T cells in ankylosing spondylitis. TCRdb called the 5' RACE reads again in MiXCR, with one record for every CDR3 protein. In the table there are around 150,000 distinct CDR3 sequences, 40% to 50% of which are singletons. Sequencing was done on a sample of synovial fluid, either unsorted or a sorted T cell fraction (not recorded which). The receptors here all came from a male donor with ankylosing spondylitis.

J is TRBJ1-5 and V is TRBV6-1; D not resolved. Germline V lookup: CDR1 MNHNS, CDR2 SASEGT. Deletions cut 2 bases from V and 2 bases from J, with 22 bases between. This CDR3 is 19 amino acids long. Here the CDR3 reads CASSEFEFVWGIGNQPQHF. CDR3 in DNA: TGTGCCAGCAGTGAATTCGAATTTGTGTGGGGTATTGGCAATCAGCCCCAGCATTTT.

This chain connects TRBV20-1 to TRBJ2-1; D might be TRBD1 or TRBD2, each matching 5 bases. Germline lookup yields CDR1 DFQATT and CDR2 SNEGSKA (reference sequence). The CDR3 consists of 14 residues. V lost 5 bases and J lost 4, with 15 bases in between. The CDR3 DNA is TGCAGTGCTGAACCGGGACGTACGTACAATGAGCAGTTCTTC. Translation gives CSAEPGRTYNEQFF.

A few counts support this clonotype. This CDR3 reads CASSLTPGLAKNIQYF. CDR3 coding DNA: TGCGCCAGCAGCTTGACGCCAGGACTAGCCAAAAACATTCAGTACTTC. V gene TRBV5-1 combines with J gene TRBJ2-4; TRBD2 is a possible D gene (5 bases). In germline, CDR1 is SGHRS, CDR2 YFSETQ. This CDR3 comprises 16 residues. V was trimmed by 1 base and J by 0 bases, leaving 11 bases between them.

This clonotype has a count of ten or more. This CDR3 reads CASSEFGAGGGEQFF. CDR3 DNA: TGCGCCAGCAGTGAGTTTGGAGCGGGAGGGGGTGAGCAGTTCTTC. This sequence joins TRBV10-1 and TRBJ2-1; 10 positions agree with TRBD2. With 1 base clipped from V and 9 bases from J, the junction kept 6 bases outside the gene matches. Looked up from germline, CDR1 is WNHNN and CDR2 is SYGVQD (reference sequence). The CDR3 contains 15 residues.

The V gene is TRBV28, the J gene TRBJ2-5; the D gene is possibly TRBD2 (6 bases). Germline V gives CDR1 MDHEN, CDR2 SYDVKM. The CDR3 sequence is 14 residues long. V dropped 6 bases and J dropped 2 bases, with 13 bases sitting between them. The CDR3 DNA is TGTGCCAGCAGCACTCTAGCGTGGCAAGAGACCCAGTACTTC. The encoded protein is CASSTLAWQETQYF.

The chain recombines TRBV5-1 with TRBJ2-3, with 9 bases identical to TRBD1. Germline V gene sequence: CDR1 SGHRS, CDR2 YFSETQ. This CDR3 is 15 amino acids long. V dropped 1 base and J dropped 7; count of bases not matched to a gene: 7. The CDR3 loop is CASSLLRTGEHTQYF. Written as DNA, the CDR3 is TGCGCCAGCAGCTTGCTCCGGACAGGGGAGCATACGCAGTATTTT.

For this clonotype: Compared with germline, one end of the junction differs, possibly owing to a read error. The chain employs TRBV12-3 or TRBV12-4 and TRBJ2-2; D is ambiguous. The CDR3 spans 13 residues. CDR3 DNA sequence: TGTGCCATCAGTTTTCCAGGCTCCGGGGAGCTGTTTTTT. Amino acid sequence: CAISFPGSGELFF.

V and J are TRBV7-4 and TRBJ2-1, with D possibly being TRBD1 or TRBD2 (5 bases each). The CDR3 is 15 amino acids. The germline CDR1 and CDR2 sequences are SGHVT and SQSDAQ. Trimming cost V 4 bases and J 7 bases, with 17 bases left between them. Here the CDR3 DNA reads TGTGCCAGCAGCTCCCGGGACGGGCAAGGGAATGAGCAGTTCTTC. This translates into CASSSRDGQGNEQFF.

The genes are TRBV4-2 and TRBJ2-7; the D gene is possibly TRBD2 (5 bases). From germline, CDR1 is LGHNA and CDR2 YNFKEQ. Trimming shortened V by 3 bases and J by 6 bases, and 18 bases separated the two germline ends. The CDR3 covers 15 residues. The CDR3 DNA reads TGTGCCAGCAGCCATTTTCCAGGTGTAGGAGGCGAGCAGTACTTC. Its translation is CASSHFPGVGGEQYF.

This chain joins TRBV7-2 and TRBJ2-2; D remains unclear. Germline-derived CDR1 and CDR2 are SGHTA and FQGNSA. The CDR3 extends over 13 amino acids. The V and J ends lost 5 bases and 6 bases respectively, with 10 bases between them. In nucleotides, the CDR3 is TGTGCCAGCAGCGAGTACCTGCCCGGGGAGCTGTTTTTT. Translation gives CASSEYLPGELFF.